Presented here are 22 T cell receptor beta chains from one specimen sequenced in a study of T cells after somatic rescue of genetic block. The protocol was immunoSEQ multiplex PCR, while the TCRdb copy is restricted to in-frame clones and leaves out a portion. The sample records 13,000 to 15,000 clones, approximately 71% being singletons. Input material: peripheral blood mononuclear cells (PBMCs). The receptors here all came from a man aged 18 to 30.

The rearrangement uses TRBV10-3 and TRBJ2-1; the match to TRBD2 covers 7 bases. Germline V gives CDR1 ENHRY, CDR2 SYGVKD. V dropped 0 bases and J dropped 3; count of bases not matched to a gene: 2. The CDR3 is 15 amino acids. The DNA for the CDR3 is TGTGCCATCAGTGAGTCAGCGGGGAGCTACAATGAGCAGTTCTTC. Translation: CAISESAGSYNEQFF.

The chain employs TRBV14 and TRBJ2-5, with unresolved D. This CDR3 comprises 12 residues. The germline V gene encodes CDR1 SGHDN and CDR2 FVKESK. V lost 6 bases and J lost 4, with 9 bases in between. In nucleotides, the CDR3 is TGTGCCAGCAGAGGCTTGGGAGAGACCCAGTACTTC. Amino acids: CASRGLGETQYF.

The chain uses TRBV12-5 and TRBJ2-1; possibly TRBD1 for D (6 bases). The CDR3 runs 15 residues. V lost 3 bases to trimming and J lost 0 bases, with 9 bases between them. Per the germline V gene, CDR1 is LGHNT and CDR2 is FRNRAP. DNA of the CDR3: TGTGCTAGTGGTTTTTTGGACAGCTCCTACAATGAGCAGTTCTTC. Its translation is CASGFLDSSYNEQFF.

This chain connects TRBV7-9 to TRBJ1-1; D is unclear. The V and J ends lost 1 base and 6 bases respectively, with 6 bases between them. The CDR3 spans 12 residues. CDR1 SEHNR and CDR2 FQNEAQ come from the germline V gene (reference sequence). The CDR3 loop reads CASSLVIPEAFF. The CDR3 nucleotides are TGTGCCAGCAGCTTAGTAATACCTGAAGCTTTCTTT.

The rearrangement links TRBV28 to TRBJ2-3, with D hard to call. Germline CDR1 MDHEN, CDR2 SYDVKM. The CDR3 is made up of 14 amino acids. V was clipped by 1 base and J by 5 bases, with 10 bases between them. This chain's CDR3 is CASSLSPAQDTQYF. CDR3 DNA sequence: TGTGCCAGCAGTTTATCTCCCGCACAAGATACGCAGTATTTT.

The chain combines TRBV10-1 with TRBJ2-1; TRBD2 matches 14 bases. The CDR3 length is 16 residues. CDR1 is WNHNN and CDR2 is SYGVQD in the germline V gene (reference sequence). Trimming at V came to 8 bases and at J to 6 bases, leaving 9 bases not matched to a gene. This CDR3 reads CASSTSGRVGRNEQFF. In DNA, the CDR3 is TGCGCCAGCTCGACTAGCGGGAGGGTCGGTCGCAATGAGCAGTTCTTC.

V and J are TRBV13 and TRBJ1-2; 8 positions match TRBD1. From germline, CDR1 is PRHDT and CDR2 FYEKMQ (reference sequence). This CDR3 region has 17 residues. V trimming: 4 bases; J trimming: 0 bases; junction bases outside the gene matches: 10. CDR3 nucleotide sequence: TGTGCCAGCAGCTCACCTTGGACAGGGAGATCTAACTATGGCTACACCTTC. It is translated as CASSSPWTGRSNYGYTF.

The chain joins TRBV7-8 to TRBJ2-3; 12 bases line up with TRBD2. V dropped 2 bases and J dropped 5; count of bases not matched to a gene: 2. The length of the CDR3 is 15 residues. Per germline, CDR1 SGHVS and CDR2 FQNEAQ. The CDR3 DNA reads as TGTGCCAGCAGCTTACTAGCGGGAGGGAAAGATACGCAGTATTTT. Amino acids: CASSLLAGGKDTQYF.

V is TRBV25-1 and J is TRBJ2-7; 7 positions match TRBD2. Germline V gene lookup returns CDR1 MGHDK and CDR2 SYGVNS. Losses at the gene ends were 5 bases for V and 6 bases for J; bases not matched to a gene: 4. This CDR3 comprises 12 residues. DNA of the CDR3: TGTGCCAGCAGTTACCCGGGAGGCGAGCAGTACTTC. Its translation is CASSYPGGEQYF.

This clone was counted only a few times. This chain joins TRBV5-1 and TRBJ2-1, with no clear D. Germline V lookup: CDR1 SGHRS, CDR2 YFSETQ. V lost 0 bases to trimming and J lost 8 bases, with 18 bases between them. CDR3 length: 16 residues. The CDR3 nucleotides are TGCGCCAGCAGCTTGGCCGTAACATCCCCCTGGGATGAGCAGTTCTTC. This encodes CASSLAVTSPWDEQFF.

This chain links TRBV5-1 with TRBJ2-7; maybe TRBD2 (6 bases). Germline V gene sequence: CDR1 SGHRS, CDR2 YFSETQ. V lost 0 bases and J 2 bases, leaving 12 bases between the germline ends. The CDR3 is 15 amino acids. The CDR3 DNA reads TGCGCCAGCAGCTTGGCGGAGGGGTGGGCCTACGAGCAGTACTTC. It codes for CASSLAEGWAYEQYF.

V and J are TRBV5-1 and TRBJ2-7, with TRBD1 matching over 9 bases. This CDR3 contains 15 residues. The V gene's germline CDR1 is SGHRS and CDR2 YFSETQ. Trimming at V came to 3 bases and at J to 2 bases, leaving 6 bases not matched to a gene. CDR3 residues: CASSWRGQGTYEQYF. CDR3 nucleotide sequence: TGCGCCAGCAGCTGGCGCGGACAGGGGACCTACGAGCAGTACTTC.

This chain uses TRBV6-5 with TRBJ2-1, with 13 nucleotides matching TRBD2. The junction had 5 bases not matched to a gene; V was cut back by 1 base and J by 8 bases. There are 16 residues in the CDR3. The germline gives CDR1 MNHEY, CDR2 SVGAGI. In DNA, the CDR3 is TGTGCCAGCAGTTACTATGGACTAGCGGGAGAAGATGAGCAGTTCTTC. This sequence encodes CASSYYGLAGEDEQFF.

The sample holds a few counts of this clone. V usage is TRBV27 and J usage is TRBJ1-5; the D is unclear. With 3 bases removed from V and 0 bases from J, the gap between germline ends came to 6 bases. This CDR3 has 14 amino acids. Germline CDR1 reads MNHEY; CDR2 reads SMNVEV (reference sequence). The CDR3 nucleotides read TGTGCCAGCAGTTTTCGGGATAGCAATCAGCCCCAGCATTTT. Translated: CASSFRDSNQPQHF.

Remarks on this clone: Other DNA sequences in the sample encode the same CDR3. This chain links TRBV30 with TRBJ2-7; TRBD1 agrees at 10 bases. Germline CDR1 is GTSNPN and CDR2 is SVGIG (reference sequence). V lost 8 bases and J lost 3; bases outside the gene matches: 7. This CDR3 region has 13 residues. This chain's CDR3 is CAGLRDRGYEQYF. DNA of the CDR3: TGTGCCGGCTTACGGGACAGGGGCTACGAGCAGTACTTC.

This clone was counted only a few times. The gene calls are TRBV7-2 and TRBJ2-5, with 9 bases identical to TRBD1. With 3 bases clipped from V and 4 bases from J, the junction kept 0 bases outside the gene matches. This CDR3 is built from 13 residues. Germline CDR1 is SGHTA and CDR2 is FQGNSA. CDR3 nucleotides: TGTGCCAGCAGCTTGGGACAGGGAGAGACCCAGTACTTC. Translating it yields CASSLGQGETQYF.

This clone turned up a few times. The chain is built from TRBV6-1 and TRBJ2-3; D not resolved. The CDR3 has 15 residues. Trimming cost V 6 bases and J 0 bases, with 13 bases left between them. CDR1 is MNHNS, CDR2 SASEGT, per germline. Written as DNA, the CDR3 is TGTGCCAGCAGCGTTCAGGCATCTAGCACAGATACGCAGTATTTT. Amino acids: CASSVQASSTDTQYF.

The chain couples TRBV6-5 to TRBJ2-1; 9 bases align to TRBD1. CDR1 is MNHEY and CDR2 is SVGAGI in the germline V gene. V shed 2 bases and J 4 bases; nucleotides not matched to a gene: 0. This CDR3 is 14 amino acids long. The CDR3 nucleotides are TGTGCCAGCAGTTACGGGACAGGGTACAATGAGCAGTTCTTC. Protein sequence: CASSYGTGYNEQFF.

The chain recombines TRBV10-3 with TRBJ1-3, with D tentatively TRBD1 (6 bases). The CDR3 consists of 13 residues. The germline V gene encodes CDR1 ENHRY and CDR2 SYGVKD. V lost 10 bases, J lost 2 bases, and 12 bases lay in between. CDR3 bases: TGTGCCACCAGGGGACCCCCTGGAAACACCATATATTTT. This encodes CATRGPPGNTIYF.

The chain recombines TRBV30 with TRBJ1-2; a possible D gene is TRBD1 (5 bases). The ends were cut back, 1 base at V and 8 bases at J, with 5 bases in the middle. CDR1 is GTSNPN, CDR2 SVGIG, per germline (reference sequence). The CDR3 runs to 10 residues. CDR3 residues: CAWSGQGYTF. In nucleotides, the CDR3 is TGTGCCTGGAGTGGACAGGGCTACACCTTC.

The V gene is TRBV28, the J gene TRBJ2-7; D not resolved. The CDR3 spans 15 residues. CDR1 and CDR2 from the germline V gene are MDHEN and SYDVKM. The V and J ends lost 4 bases and 2 bases respectively, with 15 bases between them. This CDR3 is CASSSSPVLPYEQYF. The DNA of the CDR3 is TGTGCCAGCAGTTCTTCCCCGGTCTTACCCTACGAGCAGTACTTC.

V usage is TRBV28 and J usage is TRBJ2-3, with 7 bases aligning to TRBD1. Germline V gene sequence: CDR1 MDHEN, CDR2 SYDVKM. Trimming at V came to 3 bases and at J to 0 bases, leaving 6 bases not matched to a gene. The CDR3 contains 16 residues. CDR3 region: CASSLGQRTSTDTQYF. CDR3 nucleotides: TGTGCCAGCAGTTTGGGACAGAGAACTAGCACAGATACGCAGTATTTT.